The 5 T cell receptor beta chains given below trace back to one sample, sequenced in a study of blood T cell repertoires in COVID-19. Sequencing used immunoSEQ multiplex PCR; TCRdb keeps in-frame clones, though not all of them. The sample has approximately 100,000 clones, 80% to 90% seen once. Sequences were obtained from peripheral blood. The receptor set was obtained from a woman of 80 years or more with acute or convalescent COVID-19.

V usage is TRBV4-1 and J usage is TRBJ2-2; 8 bases match TRBD2. V was clipped by 0 bases and J by 8 bases; unmatched bases: 5. The V gene's germline CDR1 is MGHRA and CDR2 YSYEKL. CDR3 length equals 15 residues. For the CDR3, the DNA is TGCGCCAGCAGCCAAGATGGACTAGCAGGTGGGGAGCTGTTTTTT. Its translation: CASSQDGLAGGELFF.

V gene TRBV19 combines with J gene TRBJ2-2; TRBD2 might be the D (6 bases). V shed 8 bases and J shed 3 bases, with 25 bases lying between them. The CDR3 has 18 amino acids. Germline CDR1 reads LNHDA; CDR2 reads SQIVND (reference sequence). The CDR3 loop is CASAAYGGNPRYTGELFF. The CDR3 bases are TGTGCCAGTGCCGCTTATGGGGGGAACCCAAGGTACACCGGGGAGCTGTTTTTT.

The chain joins TRBV20-1 to TRBJ2-5; D call uncertain. The length of the CDR3 is 11 residues. The germline V gene has CDR1 DFQATT and CDR2 SNEGSKA (reference sequence). Trimming shortened V by 0 bases and J by 5 bases, and 4 bases separated the two germline ends. The CDR3 spells CSARDRETQYF. CDR3 nucleotide sequence: TGCAGTGCTAGAGATCGTGAGACCCAGTACTTC.

This rearrangement joins TRBV4-3 to TRBJ2-7; TRBD1 matches at 12 bases. Per germline, CDR1 LGHNA and CDR2 YSLEER. The CDR3 loop spans 15 amino acids. V shed 3 bases, J shed 2 bases, and the junction held 2 bases outside the gene matches. The CDR3: CASSQGTGGPYEQYF. CDR3 DNA sequence: TGCGCCAGCAGCCAGGGGACAGGGGGCCCCTACGAGCAGTACTTC.

CDR3 region: CASSRVSWSGGRYYEQYF. The CDR3 region has the DNA TGTGCCAGCAGCCGAGTGAGTTGGAGCGGGGGGCGGTACTACGAGCAGTACTTC. The chain carries TRBV7-8 and TRBJ2-7, with 9 bases that match TRBD2. J was trimmed by 3 bases and V by 5 bases; bases with no gene match: 17. This CDR3 is 18 amino acids long. Germline lookup yields CDR1 SGHVS and CDR2 FQNEAQ.